Sequencing of this T cell receptor (beta chain) was carried out in a study of cytomegalovirus exposure and HLA in healthy donors. Germline V gives CDR1 MGHRA, CDR2 YSYEKL. The CDR3 runs to 17 residues. V shed 2 bases, J shed 5 bases, and the junction held 10 bases outside the gene matches. The study ran its PCR with 60 Vbeta and 13 Jbeta primers. Profiled with immunoSEQ multiplex PCR; TCRdb holds only in-frame clones, not every one. The sample comprises about 85,000 clones, under 80% of which are singletons, and about 1.9% rests with the top ten. To note about this clone: No antigen is known for it.

General study points: Most TCR sequences were seen very rarely across donors, but some public TCRs occurred in many.

The sample taken for sequencing was PBMCs. V is TRBV4-1 and J is TRBJ1-3, with TRBD1 matching 9 bases. The sequence derives from a boy aged 5-17 years in good health and CMV-seronegative. CDR3: CASSQPRTGVGRNTIYF. DNA for the CDR3: TGCGCCAGCAGCCAACCCCGGACAGGGGTAGGGAGAAACACCATATATTTT.